The present entry profiles one TCR beta chain with its context. Its cognate antigen is unknown. All the patients suffered relapse after autologous stem cell transplantation, and brentuximab vedotin exposure differed. Thawed PBMCs yielded CD4+ T cells through magnetic negative selection. Profiled with immunoSEQ multiplex PCR; TCRdb holds only in-frame clones, not every one. The repertoire has around 12,000 clones, around 90% of them found once; the top ten carry less than 0.6%. Germline values: CDR1 SGHAT, CDR2 FQNNGV. The CDR3 is made up of 18 amino acids. V lost 2 bases and J lost 5; bases outside the gene matches: 14. The sample originates from a study of PD-1 blockade in classical Hodgkin lymphoma. Broader study findings: Reports indicated that newly diagnosed patients had lower baseline TCR diversity than healthy donors did.

The TCR originated in a human donor with classical Hodgkin lymphoma. Source: CD4+ T cells from blood, taken at baseline. The chain is built from TRBV11-2 and TRBJ1-4; 7 nucleotides match TRBD1. The CDR3 sequence is CASSLRGQAERRNEKLFF. The CDR3 DNA follows: TGTGCCAGCAGCTTAAGGGGGCAGGCGGAACGTCGGAATGAAAAACTGTTTTTT.